The 9 T cell receptor beta chains below come from one sample, sequenced in a study of blood T cell repertoires in COVID-19 (dated by TCRdb to about 2020). The library came from the immunoSEQ multiplex PCR assay. In its TCRdb copy, this immuneACCESS table keeps in-frame sequences only and misses some clones. Where compared with another copy, unresolved V genes explain less than half of these, and the others have no known cause. This sample lists fewer than 70,000 clones; 90% were detected once. 7% to 10% of the sample is taken by the ten largest. The sample taken for sequencing was peripheral blood. The receptors stem from a woman of 80 years or more with active COVID-19.

The V and J genes are TRBV6-1 and TRBJ1-6, with 8 positions matching TRBD1. The CDR3 runs 13 residues. Germline CDR1 reads MNHNS; CDR2 reads SASEGT. The junction had 2 bases not matched to a gene; V was cut back by 3 bases and J by 10 bases. The CDR3 nucleotides are TGTGCCAGCAGTGATGACAGGGGATCACCCCTCCACTTT. Its protein product is CASSDDRGSPLHF.

The chain is built from TRBV25-1 and TRBJ2-7, with a weak D call TRBD1 (8 bases). The CDR3 is 16 amino acids. Germline V gives CDR1 MGHDK, CDR2 SYGVNS. Trimming pared 5 bases from V and 4 bases from J, leaving 21 bases between. In DNA form, the CDR3 reads TGTGCCAGCAGTCTGGGGGGGGACAGGTATAATTACGAGCAGTACTTC. It encodes CASSLGGDRYNYEQYF.

V usage is TRBV5-6 and J usage is TRBJ2-5, with D maybe TRBD2 (6 bases). The CDR3 has 16 residues. CDR1 is SGHDT, CDR2 YYEEEE, per germline. V was shortened by 0 bases and J by 5 bases, with 17 bases between the two germline ends. The CDR3 nucleotides are TGTGCCAGCAGCTTGGCCCCGCGGGGATTGTCTGAGACCCAGTACTTC. It is translated as CASSLAPRGLSETQYF.

This chain joins TRBV6-1 and TRBJ2-7; D gene unclear. Germline CDR1 is MNHNS and CDR2 is SASEGT. Trimming shortened V by 4 bases and J by 0 bases, and 19 bases separated the two germline ends. The CDR3 runs 17 residues. The CDR3: CASSVDSSTSSSYEQYV. The CDR3 DNA reads as TGTGCCAGCAGTGTTGATTCGTCGACTTCGAGCTCCTACGAGCAGTACGTC.

This chain links TRBV6-5 with TRBJ2-7; 7 positions match TRBD2. This CDR3 is 14 amino acids long. Germline loops: CDR1 MNHEY, CDR2 SVGAGI. Germline trimming cut 7 bases from V and 3 bases from J; bases unmatched to any gene: 9. The DNA for the CDR3 is TGTGCCAGCAACCCGGGACTAACCCGCTACGAGCAGTACTTC. Amino acid sequence: CASNPGLTRYEQYF.

CDR3 sequence reads: CASSFRGVGNTIYF. CDR3 bases: TGTGCCAGCAGTTTTCGGGGGGTAGGAAACACCATATATTTT. The V gene is TRBV28, the J gene TRBJ1-3; perhaps TRBD1 as D (5 bases). CDR3 length: 14 residues. Looked up from germline, CDR1 is MDHEN and CDR2 is SYDVKM. V was clipped by 3 bases and J by 4 bases, with 10 bases between them.

This chain uses TRBV27 with TRBJ1-5; no reliable D call. The V end was cut by 0 bases, the J end by 1 base, with 10 bases between. The CDR3 has 16 amino acids. The V gene's germline CDR1 is MNHEY and CDR2 SMNVEV (reference sequence). CDR3 sequence (DNA): TGTGCCAGCAGTTTATCCTCGACAATAAGCAATCAGCCCCAGCATTTT. It encodes CASSLSSTISNQPQHF.

This rearrangement joins TRBV7-8 to TRBJ1-2; a weak D match, TRBD1 (5 bases). In germline, CDR1 is SGHVS, CDR2 FQNEAQ. The ends were cut back, 5 bases at V and 5 bases at J, with 12 bases in the middle. This CDR3 is 13 amino acids long. CDR3 bases: TGTGCCAGCAGCCCCGATCAGGGTTATGGCTACACCTTC. Amino acid sequence: CASSPDQGYGYTF.

The rearrangement links TRBV7-6 to TRBJ1-2; tentative D call: TRBD1 (6 bases). The CDR3 extends over 13 amino acids. CDR1 and CDR2 from the germline V gene are SGHVS and FNYEAQ. V was trimmed by 4 bases and J by 6 bases, leaving 12 bases between them. This CDR3 is CASSSRGGNGYTF. In DNA, the CDR3 is TGTGCCAGCAGCTCCCGTGGGGGCAATGGCTACACCTTC.